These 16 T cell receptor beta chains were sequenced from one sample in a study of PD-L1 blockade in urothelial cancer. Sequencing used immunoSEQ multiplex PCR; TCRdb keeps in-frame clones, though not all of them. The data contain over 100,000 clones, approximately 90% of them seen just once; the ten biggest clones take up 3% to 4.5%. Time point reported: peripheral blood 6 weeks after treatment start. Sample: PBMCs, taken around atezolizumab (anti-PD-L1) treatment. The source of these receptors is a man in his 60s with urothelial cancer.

CDR3 loop: CASSTQGGVDYGYTF. The CDR3 coding sequence is TGCGCCAGCAGCACACAGGGGGGCGTAGACTATGGCTACACCTTC. The rearrangement links TRBV5-1 to TRBJ1-2, with 8 bases fitting TRBD1. The length of the CDR3 is 15 residues. Unmatched junction bases numbered 8, after V lost 4 bases and J lost 3 bases. In germline, CDR1 is SGHRS, CDR2 YFSETQ.

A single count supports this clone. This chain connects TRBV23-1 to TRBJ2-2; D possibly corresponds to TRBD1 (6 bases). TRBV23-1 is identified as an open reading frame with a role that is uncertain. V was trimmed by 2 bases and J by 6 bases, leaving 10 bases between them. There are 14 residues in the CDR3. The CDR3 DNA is TGCGCCAGCAGTCAAACTACAGGGTCCGGGGAGCTGTTTTTT. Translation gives CASSQTTGSGELFF.

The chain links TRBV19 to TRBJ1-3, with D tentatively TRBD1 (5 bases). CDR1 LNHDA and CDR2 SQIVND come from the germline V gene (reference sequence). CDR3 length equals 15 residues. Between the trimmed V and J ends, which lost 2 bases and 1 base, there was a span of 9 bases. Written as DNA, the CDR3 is TGTGCCAGTAGTATACGGGGGACTTCTGGAAACACCATATATTTT. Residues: CASSIRGTSGNTIYF.

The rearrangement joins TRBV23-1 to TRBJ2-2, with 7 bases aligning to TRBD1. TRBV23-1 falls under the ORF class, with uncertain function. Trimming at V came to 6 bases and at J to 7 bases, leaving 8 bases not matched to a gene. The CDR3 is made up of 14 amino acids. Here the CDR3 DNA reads TGCGCCAGCAGGAGCCGGGACAGTCTCGGGGAGCTGTTTTTT. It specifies CASRSRDSLGELFF.

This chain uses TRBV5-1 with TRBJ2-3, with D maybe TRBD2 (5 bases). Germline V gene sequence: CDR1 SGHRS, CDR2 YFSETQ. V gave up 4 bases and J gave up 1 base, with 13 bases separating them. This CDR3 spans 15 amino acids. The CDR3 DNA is TGCGCCAGCAGCCTATTAGCCGGGGGCACAGATACGCAGTATTTT. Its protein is CASSLLAGGTDTQYF.

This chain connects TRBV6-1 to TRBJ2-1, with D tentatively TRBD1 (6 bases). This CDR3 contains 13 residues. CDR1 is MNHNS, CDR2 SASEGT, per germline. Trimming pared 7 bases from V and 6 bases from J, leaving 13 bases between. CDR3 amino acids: CASNTGLRNEQFF. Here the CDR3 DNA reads TGTGCCAGCAACACAGGGTTACGCAATGAGCAGTTCTTC.

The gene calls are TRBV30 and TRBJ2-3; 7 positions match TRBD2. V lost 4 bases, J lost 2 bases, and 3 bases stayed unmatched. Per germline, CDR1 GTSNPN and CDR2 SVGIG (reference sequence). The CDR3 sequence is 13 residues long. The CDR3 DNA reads TGTGCCTGGAACGGGGGGAACACAGATACGCAGTATTTT. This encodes CAWNGGNTDTQYF.

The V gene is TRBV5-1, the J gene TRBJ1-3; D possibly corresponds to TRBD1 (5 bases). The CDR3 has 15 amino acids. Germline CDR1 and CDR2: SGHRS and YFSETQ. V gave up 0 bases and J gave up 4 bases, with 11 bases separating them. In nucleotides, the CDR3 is TGCGCCAGCAGCTTGGGGAATCAGGGCGGAAACACCATATATTTT. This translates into CASSLGNQGGNTIYF.

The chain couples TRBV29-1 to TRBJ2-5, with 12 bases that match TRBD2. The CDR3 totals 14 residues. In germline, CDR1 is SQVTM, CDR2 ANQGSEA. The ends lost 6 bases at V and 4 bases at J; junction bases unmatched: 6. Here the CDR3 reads CSVYGLAGRETQYF. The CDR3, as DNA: TGCAGCGTCTATGGACTAGCGGGAAGAGAGACCCAGTACTTC.

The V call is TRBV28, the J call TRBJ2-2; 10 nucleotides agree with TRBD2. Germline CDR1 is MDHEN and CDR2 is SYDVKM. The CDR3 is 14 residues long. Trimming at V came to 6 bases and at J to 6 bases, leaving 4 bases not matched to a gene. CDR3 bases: TGTGCCAGCAGCCTTCTAGCGGGAGCCGGGGAGCTGTTTTTT. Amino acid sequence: CASSLLAGAGELFF.

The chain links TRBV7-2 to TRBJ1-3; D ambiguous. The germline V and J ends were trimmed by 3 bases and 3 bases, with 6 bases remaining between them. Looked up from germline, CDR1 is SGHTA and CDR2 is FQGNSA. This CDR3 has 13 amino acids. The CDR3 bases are TGTGCCAGCAGCTTCGGGTTTGGAAACACCATATATTTT. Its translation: CASSFGFGNTIYF.

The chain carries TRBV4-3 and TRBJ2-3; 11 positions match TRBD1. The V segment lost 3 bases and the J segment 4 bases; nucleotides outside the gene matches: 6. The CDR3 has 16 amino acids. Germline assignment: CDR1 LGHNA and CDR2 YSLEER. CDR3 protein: CASSQTRDRGSDTQYF. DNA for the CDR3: TGCGCCAGCAGCCAGACAAGGGACAGGGGGTCAGATACGCAGTATTTT.

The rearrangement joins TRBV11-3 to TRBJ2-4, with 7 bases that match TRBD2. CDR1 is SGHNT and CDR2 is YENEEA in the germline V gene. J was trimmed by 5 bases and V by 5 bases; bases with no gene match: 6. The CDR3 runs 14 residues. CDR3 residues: CASSQAGYQNIQYF. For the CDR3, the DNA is TGTGCCAGCAGCCAAGCGGGGTACCAAAACATTCAGTACTTC. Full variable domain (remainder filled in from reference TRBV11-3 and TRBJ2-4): EAGVVQSPRYKIIEKKQPVAFWCNPISGHNTLYWYLQNLGQGPELLIRYENEEAVDDSQLPKDRFSAERLKGVDSTLKIQPAELGDSAVYLCASSQAGYQNIQYFGAGTRLSVL.

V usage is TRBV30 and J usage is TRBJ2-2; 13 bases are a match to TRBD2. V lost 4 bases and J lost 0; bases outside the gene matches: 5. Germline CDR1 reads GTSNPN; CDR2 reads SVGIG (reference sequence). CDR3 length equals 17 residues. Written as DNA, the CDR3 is TGTGCCTGGAAAGGACTAGCGGGAGCGGCGAACACCGGGGAGCTGTTTTTT. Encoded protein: CAWKGLAGAANTGELFF.

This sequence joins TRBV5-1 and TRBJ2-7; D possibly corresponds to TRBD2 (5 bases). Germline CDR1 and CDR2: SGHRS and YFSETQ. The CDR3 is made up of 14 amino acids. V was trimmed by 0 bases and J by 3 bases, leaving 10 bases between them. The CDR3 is CASSLVDSGYEQYF. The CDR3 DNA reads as TGCGCCAGCAGCTTGGTGGACTCTGGCTACGAGCAGTACTTC.

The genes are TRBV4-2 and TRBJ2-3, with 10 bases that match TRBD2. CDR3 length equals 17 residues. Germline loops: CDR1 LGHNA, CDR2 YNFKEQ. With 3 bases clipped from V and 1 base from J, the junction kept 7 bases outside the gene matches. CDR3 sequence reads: CASSHQAGTSGTDTQYF. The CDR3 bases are TGTGCCAGCAGCCACCAGGCCGGGACTAGCGGCACAGATACGCAGTATTTT.